The clone carrying this T cell receptor (beta chain) was detected only a few times. The length of the CDR3 is 12 residues. V dropped 7 bases and J dropped 7; count of bases not matched to a gene: 7. Per germline, CDR1 SQVTM and CDR2 ANQGSEA. The sample comes from a study of blood T cell repertoires in COVID-19. The assay was immunoSEQ multiplex PCR, and TCRdb's table has in-frame clones only and misses some. The sample contains some 120,000 clones, about 70% of which appear only once. V usage is TRBV29-1 and J usage is TRBJ1-3, with 7 nucleotides matching TRBD1. The TCR was taken from a man aged 60 to 69 with acute or convalescent COVID-19. Input material: peripheral blood. CDR3 in DNA: TGCAGCGGTAAGGGGGCGAGGAACACCATATATTTT. This codes for CSGKGARNTIYF. The full variable domain, in which reference TRBV29-1 and TRBJ1-3 provide the parts outside the CDR3, is SAVISQKPSRDICQRGTSLTIQCQVDSQVTMMFWYRQQPGQSLTLIATANQGSEATYESGFVIDKFPISRPNLTFSTLTVSNMSPEDSSIYLCSGKGARNTIYFGEGSWLTVV.